The present entry profiles one T cell receptor (beta chain) with its context. This receptor's antigen is unknown. Per-base qualities were not stored, and no clone one base away is much larger. This entry is derived from a study of Ad26.COV2.S vaccination and SARS-CoV-2 variants (dated by TCRdb to 2020 to 2022). The study in broad terms: TCRbeta repertoire sequencing served as the tool for gauging how specific and how broad the SARS-CoV-2-reactive T cell receptors were following Ad26.COV2.S vaccination. The TCR-sequenced set comprised about 32 samples: about 19 Ad26.COV2.S vaccine recipients, 5 placebo recipients and 8 SARS-CoV-2 convalescent individuals.

TCRbeta CDR3 regions were sequenced with the immunoSEQ Assay. After extraction, genomic DNA underwent amplification by bias-controlled multiplex PCR, followed by high-throughput sequencing. The authors processed their data as follows. To quantify the absolute abundance of every unique TCRbeta CDR3 region, sequences were collapsed and filtered. T cell fraction was estimated by normalizing TCRbeta template counts to usable DNA, with usable DNA measured through amplification of reference genes found in all nucleated cells. Repertoire TCRs were annotated as SARS-CoV-2-specific when V gene, CDR3 amino acid sequence and J gene were exactly matched to a known reactive TCR set. The reference SARS-CoV-2 TCR set came from MIRA and was filtered for enrichment in COVID-19-positive ImmuneCODE repertoires, removing public or cross-reactive TCRs. Drawing on the MIRA antigens, annotated TCRs were analysed further at the level of specific ORF or position within ORF. Breadth was defined as the number of annotated unique rearrangements divided by the total number of unique productive rearrangements, and depth was defined as the summed frequency of the annotated unique rearrangements. Two-sided Wilcoxon rank-sum tests were used to compare TCR breadth between groups. TCRdb limited this immuneACCESS table to in-frame rearrangements with V and J called. A share of clones is missing; checked studies link under half to unresolved V genes, and the rest is unexplained. Clonal size and the V and J genes are those of that table, whereas D and trimming came from the DNA. For this sample the table gives about 140,000 clones, of which 80% to 90% were detected only once. Around 5% of the sample rests with the top ten.

V drops 5 bases and J drops 6 bases, leaving 13 bases in between. Taken from cysteine to phenylalanine, the CDR3 has 13 residues. Left in the record is the CDR3 DNA by itself, 39 bases read in frame from the first base. From the germline V gene, CDR1 is SGHVS and CDR2 is FQNEAQ. What the authors observed across the whole study: It was noted by the authors that total T cell responses may have been underestimated by the TCR breadth and depth analyses. Spike-specific TCR breadth was higher in Ad26.COV2.S recipients than in placebo recipients (P = 0.0014). Vaccine and placebo recipients had similar non-spike TCR breadth, a finding consistent with the vaccine containing only spike. After vaccination, spike-specific CD8+ and CD4+ T cell responses were reported to show substantial breadth.

Reading the label with the study, this specimen's time point is: individuals recovered from natural SARS-CoV-2 infection. The specimen was peripheral blood, collected after recovery from COVID-19. The TCR sequence derives from a human donor who had recovered from COVID-19. Rearrangement joined TRBV7-8 to TRBJ1-1; matching of 5 bases hints at TRBD1 as the D gene. The CDR3 protein: CASSPRWGSEAFF. The bases are TGTGCCAGCAGCCCACGGTGGGGCTCTGAAGCTTTCTTT.